The 7 T cell receptor beta chains presented below share a single source sample, sequenced in a study of control samples from healthy donors and cancer patients. Produced via immunoSEQ multiplex PCR; TCRdb's table is partial and in-frame only. In the table there are approximately 170,000 clones, just over 90% of which are singletons. The sample taken for sequencing was blood. These receptors originate from a man aged 30 to 39 in good health.

The chain joins TRBV30 to TRBJ1-2; weak D call: TRBD1 (5 bases). CDR3 length equals 13 residues. The ends were cut back, 3 bases at V and 3 bases at J, with 11 bases in the middle. Per germline, CDR1 GTSNPN and CDR2 SVGIG (reference sequence). This chain's CDR3 is CAWRSGSDYGYTF. Written as DNA, the CDR3 is TGTGCCTGGAGGTCAGGGTCTGACTATGGCTACACCTTC. The variable domain in full, completed from reference TRBV30 and TRBJ1-2, reads SQTIHQWPATLVQPVGSPLSLECTVEGTSNPNLYWYRQAAGRGLQLLFYSVGIGQISSEVPQNLSASRPQDRQFILSSKKLLLSDSGFYLCAWRSGSDYGYTFGSGTRLTVV.

The chain employs TRBV15 and TRBJ2-6; D is ambiguous. Germline V gene lookup returns CDR1 LNHNV and CDR2 YYDKDF (reference sequence). V was shortened by 0 bases and J by 4 bases, with 4 bases between the two germline ends. The CDR3 is 14 residues long. The CDR3 DNA reads as TGTGCCACCAGCAGAGATGGGGGGGCCAACGTCCTGACTTTC. Protein sequence: CATSRDGGANVLTF.

The chain links TRBV28 to TRBJ1-1; 8 nucleotides match TRBD1. The germline CDR1 and CDR2 sequences are MDHEN and SYDVKM. With 6 bases clipped from V and 11 bases from J, the junction kept 11 bases outside the gene matches. The CDR3 runs 13 residues. The chain's CDR3 is CASRPQGGKVAFF. The CDR3 DNA follows: TGTGCCAGCAGACCACAGGGGGGGAAGGTGGCTTTCTTT.

The chain is built from TRBV6-2 or TRBV6-3 and TRBJ1-2, with D possibly TRBD1 on 5 matching bases. The CDR3 spans 15 residues. Deletions cut 0 bases from V and 9 bases from J, with 17 bases between. The germline V gene has CDR1 MNHEY and CDR2 SVGEGT. CDR3 coding DNA: TGTGCCAGCAGTTACTCGAGTGGGGGAGTCGATCGCTACACCTTC. This translates into CASSYSSGGVDRYTF.

The genes are TRBV3-1 (or the pseudogene TRBV3-2) and TRBJ2-6; unclear D gene. This CDR3 contains 15 residues. Trimming shortened V by 0 bases and J by 1 base, and 4 bases separated the two germline ends. Per germline, CDR1 LGHDT and CDR2 YNNKEL (reference sequence). CDR3 sequence reads: CASSQDPSGANVLTF. As DNA, the CDR3 is TGTGCCAGCAGCCAAGATCCGTCTGGGGCCAACGTCCTGACTTTC.

This chain links TRBV29-1 with TRBJ2-1, with D possibly being TRBD1 (6 bases). Germline CDR1 reads SQVTM; CDR2 reads ANQGSEA. The CDR3 totals 15 residues. Trimming removed 1 base at V and 7 bases at J, with 17 bases between. The CDR3 region is CSVEGHPGVVNEQFF. CDR3 in DNA: TGCAGCGTTGAAGGTCATCCAGGGGTGGTGAATGAGCAGTTCTTC.

The chain has TRBV30 and TRBJ2-7, with 8 bases that match TRBD1. After removal of 8 bases from V and 6 bases from J, the junction contained 12 bases not matched to a gene. This CDR3 region has 13 residues. The V gene's germline CDR1 is GTSNPN and CDR2 SVGIG (reference sequence). CDR3 amino acids: CARSHDRGAEQYF. DNA for the CDR3: TGTGCCAGAAGTCATGACAGGGGCGCCGAGCAGTACTTC.